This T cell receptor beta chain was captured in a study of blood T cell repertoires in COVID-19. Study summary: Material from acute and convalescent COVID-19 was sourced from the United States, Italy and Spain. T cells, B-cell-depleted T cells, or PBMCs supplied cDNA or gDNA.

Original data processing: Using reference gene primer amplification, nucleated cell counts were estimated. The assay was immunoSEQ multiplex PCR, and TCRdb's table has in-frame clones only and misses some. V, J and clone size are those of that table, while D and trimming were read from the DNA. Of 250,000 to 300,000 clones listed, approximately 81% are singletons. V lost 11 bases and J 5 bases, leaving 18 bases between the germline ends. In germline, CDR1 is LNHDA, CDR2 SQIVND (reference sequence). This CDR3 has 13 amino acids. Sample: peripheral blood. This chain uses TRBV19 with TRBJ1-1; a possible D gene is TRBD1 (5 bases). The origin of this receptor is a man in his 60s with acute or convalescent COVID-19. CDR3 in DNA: TGTGCCGCCAGTAAAGGGGAAGGTACTGAAGCTTTCTTT. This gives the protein CAASKGEGTEAFF.